Sequencing of this TCR beta chain was carried out in a study of blood T cells in healthy people across ages. Sample-barcoded 5' priming and a J-beta primer mix drove a second PCR of about 6 to 12 cycles. From the 5' RACE reads, TCRdb called clonotypes with MiXCR, one entry per CDR3 protein. The repertoire holds some 900,000 distinct CDR3 sequences, with 40% to 60% as singletons. This CDR3 spans 19 amino acids. Germline-derived CDR1 and CDR2 are SGHTA and FQGNSA. With 0 bases removed from V and 1 base from J, the gap between germline ends came to 21 bases. The source of this sequence is a man under 40 in good health. The V call is TRBV7-2, the J call TRBJ2-5; D is perhaps TRBD1 (7 bases). Sequenced sample: blood. The CDR3 spells CASSLAPIRQGAGQETQYF. The CDR3 DNA reads TGTGCCAGCAGCTTAGCCCCAATTAGACAGGGAGCGGGCCAAGAGACCCAGTACTTC.